This T cell receptor (beta chain) was recovered during a study of blood T cell repertoires in COVID-19 (dated by TCRdb to 2019 to 2021). Looking at the study overall: Samples from collaborators originated in the United States, Italy and Spain and spanned both the acute and convalescent phases of COVID-19. The prospective study material was composed of cDNA or gDNA derived from T cells, B-cell-depleted T cells, or PBMCs. Subjects who had been exposed to COVID-19, were actively infected with it, or had recovered from it provided the deeply sampled blood TCRbeta repertoires that made up the dataset. The repertoires were released in a freely available public database intended as a resource for research on the immune response to SARS-CoV-2. Samples came from the ongoing ImmuneRACE study (first 160 participants) plus 1,254 subjects from 6 global collaborators. Sample metadata almost always included a de-identified subject ID, COVID-19 status, age in years and sex. Where available, HLA class I and class II types were taken from metadata supplied by the sample provider and were not determined by assay-based typing.

TCRbeta CDR3 regions were amplified from genomic DNA using the immunoSEQ Assay, a bias-controlled multiplex PCR. The paper's processing steps were these. The number of nucleated cells in each sample was estimated from the amplification of reference gene primers within the assay. To quantify the absolute abundance of each unique TCRbeta CDR3 rearrangement, sequence reads were collapsed and filtered. For each sample, productive Simpson clonality was calculated by taking the square root of Simpson's diversity index across productive rearrangements. Held by TCRdb, this immuneACCESS table contains in-frame sequences only and omits some clones. Under half of the omission traces to an unresolved V gene where checked; the cause of the rest is unknown. From that table come the V and J calls and clone size; the DNA was used to work out D and trimming. This sample is represented by 150,000 to 200,000 clones; under 80% of them were singletons. The leading ten clones occupy roughly 17% of the sample.

Concerning this clone: Its antigen has not been determined. No base quality values were provided; no much bigger clone lies one nucleotide off.

What the study reported, not specific to this receptor: The quantity of clinical and demographic metadata differed by source and by participant and was supplied without curation.

In the prospective study, participants were 18 to 89 years old, resided in about two dozen geographic areas of the United States, and were enrolled through a virtual design. To assign participants to cohorts, the prospective study relied on clinical history that participants themselves reported in a screening survey and a study questionnaire. In the prospective study, whole blood, serum and a nasopharyngeal or oropharyngeal swab were collected from each participant by mobile phlebotomists. Additional blood draws and questionnaires over an approximately 2-month period could optionally be provided by prospective study participants. Before DNA extraction, prospective study blood samples were shipped either frozen or at room temperature. This TCR derives from a woman aged 50 to 60 with acute COVID-19. The sample comprised PBMCs or T cells enriched from blood (not recorded which).

Read as DNA, the sequence is TGTGCCAGCAGCGGACACAGGGTTAGTTCCAGGGAGCTGTTTTTT. The translation is CASSGHRVSSRELFF. Recombination joined TRBV3-1 (or the pseudogene TRBV3-2) with TRBJ2-2; the D gene is possibly TRBD1, with 6 bases matching. Measured from the cysteine to the phenylalanine, the CDR3 is 15 residues long. CDR3 DNA only is kept here, 45 bases in frame from base 1. The germline V gene (reference sequence) sets CDR1 to LGHDT and CDR2 to YNNKEL. V and J lose 5 bases and 9 bases, and a span of 19 bases separates them.